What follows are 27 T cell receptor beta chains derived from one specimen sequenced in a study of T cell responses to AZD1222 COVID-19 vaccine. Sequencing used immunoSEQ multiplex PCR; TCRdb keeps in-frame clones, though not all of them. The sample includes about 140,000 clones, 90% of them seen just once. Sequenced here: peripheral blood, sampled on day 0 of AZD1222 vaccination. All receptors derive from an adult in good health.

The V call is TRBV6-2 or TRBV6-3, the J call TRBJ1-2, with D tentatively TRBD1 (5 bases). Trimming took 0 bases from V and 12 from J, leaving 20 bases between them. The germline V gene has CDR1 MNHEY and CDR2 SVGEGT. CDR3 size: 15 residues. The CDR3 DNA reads TGTGCCAGCAGTTACTCGTCGATTGCCGCGGGGGGGAACACCTTC. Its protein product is CASSYSSIAAGGNTF.

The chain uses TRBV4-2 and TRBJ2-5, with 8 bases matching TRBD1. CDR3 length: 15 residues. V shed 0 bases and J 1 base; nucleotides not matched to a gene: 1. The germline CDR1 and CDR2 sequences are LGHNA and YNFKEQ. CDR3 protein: CASSQEGQVQETQYF. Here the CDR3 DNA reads TGTGCCAGCAGCCAAGAGGGACAGGTCCAAGAGACCCAGTACTTC.

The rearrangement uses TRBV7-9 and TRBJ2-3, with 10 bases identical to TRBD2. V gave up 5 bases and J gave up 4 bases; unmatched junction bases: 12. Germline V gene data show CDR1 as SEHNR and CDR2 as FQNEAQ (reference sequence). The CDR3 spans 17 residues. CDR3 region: CASSKNLAGAHPDTQYF. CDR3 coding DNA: TGTGCCAGCAGCAAAAACCTAGCGGGGGCGCACCCAGATACGCAGTATTTT.

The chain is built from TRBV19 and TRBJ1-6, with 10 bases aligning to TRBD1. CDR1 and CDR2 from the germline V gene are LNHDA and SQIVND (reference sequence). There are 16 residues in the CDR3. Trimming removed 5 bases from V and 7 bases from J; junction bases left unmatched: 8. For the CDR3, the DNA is TGTGCCAGTAGTTCCGGGACAGGGGCGGTAAATTCACCCCTCCACTTT. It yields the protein CASSSGTGAVNSPLHF.

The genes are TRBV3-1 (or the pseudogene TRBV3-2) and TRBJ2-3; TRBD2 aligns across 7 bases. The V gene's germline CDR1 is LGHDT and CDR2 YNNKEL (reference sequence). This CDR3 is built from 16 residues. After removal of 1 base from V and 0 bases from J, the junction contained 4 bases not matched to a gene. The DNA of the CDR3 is TGTGCCAGCAGCCAAGTCTACGGGGGGAGCACAGATACGCAGTATTTT. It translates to CASSQVYGGSTDTQYF.

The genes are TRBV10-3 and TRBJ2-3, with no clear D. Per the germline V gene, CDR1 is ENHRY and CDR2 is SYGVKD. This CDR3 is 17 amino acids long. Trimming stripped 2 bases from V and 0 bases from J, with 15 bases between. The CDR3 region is CAISEGRALDSTDTQYF. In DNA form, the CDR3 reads TGTGCCATCAGTGAGGGCCGGGCGCTAGATAGCACAGATACGCAGTATTTT.

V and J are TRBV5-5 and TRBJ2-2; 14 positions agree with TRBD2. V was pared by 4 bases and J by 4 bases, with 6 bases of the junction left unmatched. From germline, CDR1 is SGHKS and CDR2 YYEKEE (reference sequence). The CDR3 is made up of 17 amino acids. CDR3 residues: CASSGGLAGDGTGELFF. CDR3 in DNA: TGTGCCAGCAGCGGGGGACTAGCGGGAGACGGCACCGGGGAGCTGTTTTTT.

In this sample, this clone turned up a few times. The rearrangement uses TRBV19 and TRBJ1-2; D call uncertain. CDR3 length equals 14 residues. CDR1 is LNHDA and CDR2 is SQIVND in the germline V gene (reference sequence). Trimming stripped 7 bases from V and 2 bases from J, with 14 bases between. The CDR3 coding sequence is TGTGCCAGTACCAAGTACTCCGGCAACTATGGCTACACCTTC. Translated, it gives CASTKYSGNYGYTF.

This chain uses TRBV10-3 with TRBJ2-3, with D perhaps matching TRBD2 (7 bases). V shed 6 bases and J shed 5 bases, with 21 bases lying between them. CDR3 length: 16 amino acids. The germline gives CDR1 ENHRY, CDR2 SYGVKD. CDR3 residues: CAISDPGGGLLDTQYF. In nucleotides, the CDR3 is TGTGCCATCAGCGACCCTGGCGGGGGCCTACTAGATACGCAGTATTTT.

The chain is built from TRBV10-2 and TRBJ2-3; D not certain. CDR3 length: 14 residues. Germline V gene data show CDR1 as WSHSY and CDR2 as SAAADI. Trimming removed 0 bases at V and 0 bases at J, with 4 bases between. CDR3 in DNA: TGCGCCAGCAGTGAGTCTCGCAGCACAGATACGCAGTATTTT. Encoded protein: CASSESRSTDTQYF.

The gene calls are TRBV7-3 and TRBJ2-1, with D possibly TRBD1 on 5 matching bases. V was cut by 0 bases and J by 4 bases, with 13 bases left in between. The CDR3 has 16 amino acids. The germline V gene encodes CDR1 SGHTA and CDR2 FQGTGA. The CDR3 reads CASSLTEQQGYNEQFF. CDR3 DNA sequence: TGTGCCAGCAGCTTAACGGAACAGCAGGGATACAATGAGCAGTTCTTC.

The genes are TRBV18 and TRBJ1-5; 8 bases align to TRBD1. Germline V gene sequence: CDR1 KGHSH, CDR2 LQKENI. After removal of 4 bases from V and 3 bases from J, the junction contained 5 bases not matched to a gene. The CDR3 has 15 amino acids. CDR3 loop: CASSLTQGVNQPQHF. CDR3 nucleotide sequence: TGTGCCAGCTCACTTACACAGGGGGTCAATCAGCCCCAGCATTTT.

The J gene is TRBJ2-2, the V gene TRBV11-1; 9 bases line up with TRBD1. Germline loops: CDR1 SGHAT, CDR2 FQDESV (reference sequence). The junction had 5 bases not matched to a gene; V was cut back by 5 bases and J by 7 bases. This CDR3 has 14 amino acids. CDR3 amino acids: CASSPQGADGELFF. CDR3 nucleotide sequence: TGTGCCAGCAGCCCACAGGGGGCCGACGGGGAGCTGTTTTTT.

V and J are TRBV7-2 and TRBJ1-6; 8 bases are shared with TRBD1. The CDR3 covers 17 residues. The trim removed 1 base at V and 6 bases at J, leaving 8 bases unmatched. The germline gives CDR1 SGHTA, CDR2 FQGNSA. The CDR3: CASSLDPGGLVNSPLHF. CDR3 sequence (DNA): TGTGCCAGCAGCTTAGATCCAGGGGGCCTCGTTAATTCACCCCTCCACTTT.

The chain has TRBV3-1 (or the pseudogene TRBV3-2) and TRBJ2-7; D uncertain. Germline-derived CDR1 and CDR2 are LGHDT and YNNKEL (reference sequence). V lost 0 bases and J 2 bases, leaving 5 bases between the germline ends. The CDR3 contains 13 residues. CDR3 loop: CASSQDFPYEQYF. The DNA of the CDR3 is TGTGCCAGCAGCCAAGATTTTCCCTACGAGCAGTACTTC.

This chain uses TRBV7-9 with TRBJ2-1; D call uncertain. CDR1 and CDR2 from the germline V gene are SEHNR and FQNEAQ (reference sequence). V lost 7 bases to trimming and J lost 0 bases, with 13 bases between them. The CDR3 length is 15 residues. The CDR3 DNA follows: TGTGCCAGCACCCAGAGGCAGAGCTCCTACAATGAGCAGTTCTTC. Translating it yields CASTQRQSSYNEQFF. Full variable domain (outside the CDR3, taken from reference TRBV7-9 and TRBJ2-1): DTGVSQNPRHKITKRGQNVTFRCDPISEHNRLYWYRQTLGQGPEFLTYFQNEAQLEKSRLLSDRFSAERPKGSFSTLEIQRTEQGDSAMYLCASTQRQSSYNEQFFGPGTRLTVL.

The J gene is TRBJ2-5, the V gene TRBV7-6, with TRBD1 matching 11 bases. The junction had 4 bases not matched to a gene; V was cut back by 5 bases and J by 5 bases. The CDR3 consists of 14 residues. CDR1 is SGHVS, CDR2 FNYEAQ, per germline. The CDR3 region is CASSGGTGGETQYF. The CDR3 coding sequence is TGTGCCAGCAGCGGCGGGACAGGGGGGGAGACCCAGTACTTC. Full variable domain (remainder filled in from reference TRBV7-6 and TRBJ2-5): GAGVSQSPRYKVTKRGQDVALRCDPISGHVSLYWYRQALGQGPEFLTYFNYEAQQDKSGLPNDRFSAERPEGSISTLTIQRTEQRDSAMYRCASSGGTGGETQYFGPGTRLLVL.

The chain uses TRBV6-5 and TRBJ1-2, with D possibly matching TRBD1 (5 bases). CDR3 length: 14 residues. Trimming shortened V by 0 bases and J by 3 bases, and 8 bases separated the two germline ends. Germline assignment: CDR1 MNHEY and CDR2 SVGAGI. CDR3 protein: CASSYSKGDYGYTF. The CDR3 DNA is TGTGCCAGCAGTTACTCGAAAGGGGACTATGGCTACACCTTC.

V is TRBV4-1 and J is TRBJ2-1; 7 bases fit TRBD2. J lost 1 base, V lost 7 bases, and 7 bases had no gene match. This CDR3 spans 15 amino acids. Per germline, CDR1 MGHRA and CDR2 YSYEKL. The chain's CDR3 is CASTPVGGSYNEQFF. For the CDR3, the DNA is TGCGCCAGCACTCCCGTGGGGGGGTCCTACAATGAGCAGTTCTTC.

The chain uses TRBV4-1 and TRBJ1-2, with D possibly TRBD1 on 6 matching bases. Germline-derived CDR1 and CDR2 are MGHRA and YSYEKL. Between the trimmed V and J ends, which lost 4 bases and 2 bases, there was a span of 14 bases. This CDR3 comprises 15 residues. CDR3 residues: CASSPVWTANYGYTF. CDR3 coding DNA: TGCGCCAGCAGCCCCGTATGGACAGCCAACTATGGCTACACCTTC.

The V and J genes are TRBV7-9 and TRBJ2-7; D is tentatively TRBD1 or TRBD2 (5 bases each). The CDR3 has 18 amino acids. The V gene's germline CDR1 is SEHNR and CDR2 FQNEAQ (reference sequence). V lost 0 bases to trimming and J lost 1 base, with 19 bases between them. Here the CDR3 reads CASSLARSGTGSSYEQYF. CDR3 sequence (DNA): TGTGCCAGCAGCTTAGCGAGGTCGGGGACGGGGAGTTCCTACGAGCAGTACTTC. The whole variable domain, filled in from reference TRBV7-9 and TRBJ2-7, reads DTGVSQNPRHKITKRGQNVTFRCDPISEHNRLYWYRQTLGQGPEFLTYFQNEAQLEKSRLLSDRFSAERPKGSFSTLEIQRTEQGDSAMYLCASSLARSGTGSSYEQYFGPGTRLTVT.

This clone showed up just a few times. The CDR3 DNA reads TGTGCCAGCAGTCCGTCGGGGGGGGGCACGGATGGCTACACCTTC. Encoded protein: CASSPSGGGTDGYTF. The chain couples TRBV27 to TRBJ1-2, with a tentative D call TRBD1 (6 bases). The CDR3 loop spans 15 amino acids. Looked up from germline, CDR1 is MNHEY and CDR2 is SMNVEV (reference sequence). Trimming removed 5 bases at V and 6 bases at J, with 19 bases between.

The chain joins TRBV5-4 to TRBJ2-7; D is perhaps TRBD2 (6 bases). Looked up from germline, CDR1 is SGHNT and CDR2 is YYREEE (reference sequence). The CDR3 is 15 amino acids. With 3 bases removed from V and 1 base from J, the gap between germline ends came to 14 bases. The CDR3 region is CASSYATSVSYEQYF. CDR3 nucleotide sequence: TGTGCCAGCAGCTATGCGACTAGTGTTTCCTACGAGCAGTACTTC. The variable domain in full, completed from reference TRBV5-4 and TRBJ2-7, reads ETGVTQSPTHLIKTRGQQVTLRCSSQSGHNTVSWYQQALGQGPQFIFQYYREEENGRGNFPPRFSGLQFPNYSSELNVNALELDDSALYLCASSYATSVSYEQYFGPGTRLTVT.

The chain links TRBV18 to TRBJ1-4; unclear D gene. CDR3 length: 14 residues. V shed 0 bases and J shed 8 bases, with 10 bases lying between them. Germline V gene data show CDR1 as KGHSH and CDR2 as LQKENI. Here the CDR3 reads CASSPPMGGEKLFF. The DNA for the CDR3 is TGTGCCAGCTCACCACCGATGGGTGGGGAAAAACTGTTTTTT.

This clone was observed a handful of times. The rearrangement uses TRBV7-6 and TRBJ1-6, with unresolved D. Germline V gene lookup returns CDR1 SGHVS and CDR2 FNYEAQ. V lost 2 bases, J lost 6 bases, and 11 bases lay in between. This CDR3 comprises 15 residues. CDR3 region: CASSLKPASNSPLHF. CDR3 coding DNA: TGTGCCAGCAGCTTAAAGCCAGCTTCTAATTCACCCCTCCACTTT.

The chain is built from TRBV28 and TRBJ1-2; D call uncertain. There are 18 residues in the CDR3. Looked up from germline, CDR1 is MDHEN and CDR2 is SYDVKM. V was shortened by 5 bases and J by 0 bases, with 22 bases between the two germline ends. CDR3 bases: TGTGCCAGCAGTCCCCTCGGGCCCGGACGAGGAACTAACTATGGCTACACCTTC. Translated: CASSPLGPGRGTNYGYTF.

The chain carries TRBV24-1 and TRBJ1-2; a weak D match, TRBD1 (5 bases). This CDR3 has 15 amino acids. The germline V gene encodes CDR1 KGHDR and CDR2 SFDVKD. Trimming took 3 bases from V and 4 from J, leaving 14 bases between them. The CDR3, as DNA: TGTGCCACCAGTGATGCTTGGGGCAGCCGCTATGGCTACACCTTC. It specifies CATSDAWGSRYGYTF.